This TCR beta chain stems from a study of cytomegalovirus exposure and HLA in healthy donors. V lost 0 bases and J lost 4, with 10 bases in between. Germline V gives CDR1 SGDLS, CDR2 YYNGEE. The CDR3 consists of 15 residues. Some clones are missing from TCRdb's copy, which holds only in-frame ones; the method was immunoSEQ multiplex PCR. The sample records 110,000 to 150,000 clones, 94% being singletons. The TCR was taken from a man between 18 and 35 years old in good health and CMV-seropositive. The chain recombines TRBV9 with TRBJ2-2, with a tentative D call TRBD1 (5 bases). The sequenced sample was PBMCs. This chain's CDR3 is CASSVAQGRTGELFF. DNA of the CDR3: TGTGCCAGCAGCGTAGCTCAGGGCCGCACCGGGGAGCTGTTTTTT.